The clone carrying this TCR beta chain has just one count. The CDR3 length is 15 residues. Per the germline V gene, CDR1 is GTSNPN and CDR2 is SVGIG (reference sequence). Trimming cost V 1 base and J 2 bases, with 12 bases left between them. The data were produced by immunoSEQ multiplex PCR, yet TCRdb's version contains in-frame clones alone and is incomplete. The sample consists of about 70,000 clones, approximately 80% of them appearing once. The data were taken from a study of OX40 agonist ivuxolimab in advanced cancers. This receptor was identified in an adult with an advanced solid tumor such as melanoma, head and neck, liver or kidney cancer. Material: CD4+ or CD8+ T cells sorted from blood, obtained in a trial of the OX40 agonist ivuxolimab. The gene calls are TRBV30 and TRBJ2-1; D unresolved. CDR3: CAWSGGLGPYNEQFF. CDR3 bases: TGTGCCTGGAGTGGGGGTCTAGGTCCCTACAATGAGCAGTTCTTC.